The rows below give T cell receptor beta chains drawn from one sample of a study of T cell changes during pregnancy in multiple sclerosis. The assay was immunoSEQ multiplex PCR, and TCRdb's table has in-frame clones only and misses some. Of about 64,000 clones in the sample, under 95% were seen once. This specimen consisted of peripheral blood, obtained in the second trimester of pregnancy. All receptors derive from a female donor with multiple sclerosis, enrolled in a pregnancy study. Each CDR3 is given with its conserved first and last residue. The D gene is left open where the match is weak. Size values are once, few and many counts, or a class for expanded clones, and some rows have none.

V: TRBV10-3; D: .; J: TRBJ1-4; size: .; DNA: TGTGCCACCCTGGGGCAGGGTAATGAAAAACTGTTTTTT; CDR3: CATLGQGNEKLFF
V: TRBV9; D: .; J: TRBJ1-5; size: .; DNA: TGTGCCAGCAGCGTTAGCGGGCTCCTAAATCAGCCCCAGCATTTT; CDR3: CASSVSGLLNQPQHF
V: TRBV4-1; D: TRBD1; J: TRBJ1-1; size: .; DNA: TGCGCCAGCAGCCAAAGGACAGGTACCTATGAAGCTTTCTTT; CDR3: CASSQRTGTYEAFF
V: TRBV7-6; D: .; J: TRBJ2-6; size: .; DNA: TGTGCCAGCAGCTTTGCACACTCTGGGGCCAACGTCCTGACTTTC; CDR3: CASSFAHSGANVLTF
V: TRBV7-3; D: TRBD1; J: TRBJ2-1; size: .; DNA: TGTGCCAGCAGCTCCTGGGGACAGGGCGGGTTGTTCTTC; CDR3: CASSSWGQGGLFF
V: TRBV5-1; D: TRBD2; J: TRBJ2-7; size: .; DNA: TGCGCCAGCTCCCCGGGGGGGACCGACTACGAGCAGTACTTC; CDR3: CASSPGGTDYEQYF
V: TRBV5-6; D: TRBD2; J: TRBJ2-7; size: .; DNA: TGTGCCAGCAGCTTGGGTAGGGATCCGGGGGGTCCAGACGAGCAGTACTTC; CDR3: CASSLGRDPGGPDEQYF
V: TRBV19; D: .; J: TRBJ1-2; size: .; DNA: TGTGCCAGTAGTATAAGTAGCAGGACTAGCTACACCTTC; CDR3: CASSISSRTSYTF
V: TRBV19; D: TRBD1; J: TRBJ1-5; size: once; DNA: TGTGCCAGTAGTATAGCCAGGGGGCTTCCCCAGCCCCAGCATTTT; CDR3: CASSIARGLPQPQHF
V: TRBV5-5; D: .; J: TRBJ1-4; size: .; DNA: TGTGCCAGCAGCTACACCGTTAATGAAAAACTGTTTTTT; CDR3: CASSYTVNEKLFF
V: TRBV19; D: .; J: TRBJ1-2; size: once; DNA: TGTGCCAGTAGTGCAGAACAGGGTCTATATGGCTACACCTTC; CDR3: CASSAEQGLYGYTF
V: TRBV30; D: TRBD1; J: TRBJ1-5; size: .; DNA: TGTGCCTGGAGTGTAAGGACAGGGGGCGGTCAGCCCCAGCATTTT; CDR3: CAWSVRTGGGQPQHF
V: TRBV5-1; D: TRBD2; J: TRBJ2-7; size: .; DNA: TGCGCCAGCAGCTTGGAAGCGGGGCTGTACGAGCAGTACTTC; CDR3: CASSLEAGLYEQYF
V: TRBV11-2; D: .; J: TRBJ1-1; size: .; DNA: TGTGCCAGCAGCTTAGGGACATTTCCTCCTGAAGCTTTCTTT; CDR3: CASSLGTFPPEAFF
V: TRBV5-1; D: .; J: TRBJ2-3; size: .; DNA: TGCGCCAGCAGCTTGGGGGCCTTGGCGGGGGCACGAGATACGCAGTATTTT; CDR3: CASSLGALAGARDTQYF
V: TRBV29-1; D: TRBD1; J: TRBJ1-4; size: once; DNA: TGCAGCGCCCTCTCCGGGACAGGTGAAAAACTGTTTTTT; CDR3: CSALSGTGEKLFF
V: TRBV7-2; D: .; J: TRBJ1-6; size: .; DNA: TGTGCCTCCACCTCAAGCCCCTTTTCCTATAATTCACCCCTCCACTTT; CDR3: CASTSSPFSYNSPLHF
V: TRBV11-2; D: .; J: TRBJ1-1; size: .; DNA: TGTGCCAGCAGCTTAGTTCGTGCGGTAAAAGCTTTCTTT; CDR3: CASSLVRAVKAFF
V: TRBV5-6; D: .; J: TRBJ2-1; size: .; DNA: TGTGCCAGCAGCTTAATTTTAAAGGGGCTAAGTCACAATGAGCAGTTCTTC; CDR3: CASSLILKGLSHNEQFF
V: TRBV2; D: .; J: TRBJ2-3; size: .; DNA: TGTGCCAGCGGTCGGGGGACTGACACAGATACGCAGTATTTT; CDR3: CASGRGTDTDTQYF
V: TRBV7-2; D: TRBD1; J: TRBJ2-1; size: .; DNA: TGTGCCAGAAACACGCGGGACAGGGGCAATGAGCAGTTCTTC; CDR3: CARNTRDRGNEQFF
V: TRBV7-9; D: .; J: TRBJ2-2; size: .; DNA: TGTGCCAGCAGCTTAATGTATTCGAACACCGGGGAGCTGTTTTTT; CDR3: CASSLMYSNTGELFF
V: TRBV28; D: .; J: TRBJ1-4; size: .; DNA: TGTGCCACAGGAGAGGGCGGTAATGAAAAACTGTTTTTT; CDR3: CATGEGGNEKLFF
V: TRBV6-4; D: TRBD1; J: TRBJ2-2; size: .; DNA: TGTGCCAGCAGTGACTCGGTAGCAGGGGGCTCCGGGGAGCTGTTTTTT; CDR3: CASSDSVAGGSGELFF
V: TRBV5-8; D: TRBD1; J: TRBJ1-4; size: .; DNA: TGTGCCAGCAGCTGGGGACAGTCTGGGGTGGAAAAACTGTTTTTT; CDR3: CASSWGQSGVEKLFF
V: TRBV7-9; D: .; J: TRBJ1-2; size: .; DNA: TGTGCCAGCTCAGGGTCTAACTATGGCTACACCTTC; CDR3: CASSGSNYGYTF
V: TRBV10-1; D: .; J: TRBJ2-7; size: .; DNA: TGCGCCATCCAGAATGGTTCCACCTACGAGCAGTACTTC; CDR3: CAIQNGSTYEQYF
V: TRBV9; D: .; J: TRBJ2-2; size: .; DNA: TGTGCCAGCAGCGTAGAGGTTAGAGGAGGGGGCAGCACCGGGGAGCTGTTTTTT; CDR3: CASSVEVRGGGSTGELFF
V: TRBV6-4; D: .; J: TRBJ2-2; size: .; DNA: TGTGCCAGCAGTGACTTCCCTAACACCGGGGAGCTGTTTTTT; CDR3: CASSDFPNTGELFF
V: TRBV2; D: TRBD1; J: TRBJ2-2; size: .; DNA: TGTGCCAGCAGGACGGACAGGGGAACCGGGGAGCTGTTTTTT; CDR3: CASRTDRGTGELFF
V: TRBV7-6; D: TRBD1; J: TRBJ2-1; size: .; DNA: TGTGCCAGCAGCACTAGCAGGGGGACAGGGAAATACAATGAGCAGTTCTTC; CDR3: CASSTSRGTGKYNEQFF
V: TRBV6-1; D: .; J: TRBJ1-1; size: .; DNA: TGTGCCAGCAGTGAAGGGGGGCATCCGGACACTGAAGCTTTCTTT; CDR3: CASSEGGHPDTEAFF
V: TRBV11-1; D: TRBD1; J: TRBJ1-1; size: .; DNA: TGTGCCAGCAGCTTAGCTTGGAGCAGGGGGAGTTCGAGCACTGAAGCTTTCTTT; CDR3: CASSLAWSRGSSSTEAFF
V: TRBV5-4; D: TRBD1; J: TRBJ1-1; size: .; DNA: TGTGCCAGCAGCTCGGGACAGGCGTCGAACACTGAAGCTTTCTTT; CDR3: CASSSGQASNTEAFF
V: TRBV2; D: TRBD1; J: TRBJ1-2; size: .; DNA: TGTGCCAGCAGGACAAGGACAGGTCATGGCTACACCTTC; CDR3: CASRTRTGHGYTF
V: TRBV4-1; D: TRBD1; J: TRBJ1-2; size: .; DNA: TGCGCCAGCAGCCAAGATCTTCGGGACAGGGATTTCCATGGCTACACCTTC; CDR3: CASSQDLRDRDFHGYTF
V: TRBV7-9; D: .; J: TRBJ2-7; size: .; DNA: TGTGCCAGCAGTGCGGGGTTCTACGGCGGCTACGAGCAGTACTTC; CDR3: CASSAGFYGGYEQYF
V: TRBV7-6; D: TRBD1; J: TRBJ2-7; size: .; DNA: TGTGCCAGCAGCTTAGGGTCAGGGGGCCCCTACGAGCAGTACTTC; CDR3: CASSLGSGGPYEQYF
V: TRBV7-2; D: .; J: TRBJ2-7; size: .; DNA: TGTGCCAGCAGCTTAGGCGGGACAGTAACCTACGAGCAGTACTTC; CDR3: CASSLGGTVTYEQYF
V: TRBV2; D: .; J: TRBJ1-1; size: .; DNA: TGTGCCAGCAGTGCAGGGGAAGCTTTCTTT; CDR3: CASSAGEAFF
V: TRBV30; D: TRBD1; J: TRBJ1-6; size: .; DNA: TGTGCCTGGAGCCGGACAGGGGTAAATTCACCCCTCCACTTT; CDR3: CAWSRTGVNSPLHF
V: TRBV9; D: .; J: TRBJ1-2; size: few; DNA: TGTGCCAGCAGCGTAGACAGGGACTATGGCTACACCTTC; CDR3: CASSVDRDYGYTF
V: TRBV5-5; D: TRBD1; J: TRBJ1-2; size: .; DNA: TGTGCCAGCAGCTTGGCGGGGACAGGGGTGAACTATGGCTACACCTTC; CDR3: CASSLAGTGVNYGYTF
V: TRBV7-9; D: .; J: TRBJ1-1; size: .; DNA: TGTGCCAGCAGCATACAGGGATTGAACACTGAAGCTTTCTTT; CDR3: CASSIQGLNTEAFF
V: TRBV4-1; D: TRBD1; J: TRBJ1-1; size: .; DNA: TGCGCCAGCAGCCAAGTAGGGGGCGGTGAAGCTTTCTTT; CDR3: CASSQVGGGEAFF
V: TRBV2; D: TRBD1; J: TRBJ2-5; size: .; DNA: TGTGCCAGCAATCCCCGGGACAGGCAAGAGACCCAGTACTTC; CDR3: CASNPRDRQETQYF
V: TRBV2; D: .; J: TRBJ2-5; size: .; DNA: TGTGCCAGCAGTTCTGACAGACAAGAGACCCAGTACTTC; CDR3: CASSSDRQETQYF
V: TRBV7-8; D: .; J: TRBJ2-3; size: once; DNA: TGTGCCAGCAACTCTACTCCGGGACTCCCTGGGTATTTT; CDR3: CASNSTPGLPGYF
V: TRBV28; D: .; J: TRBJ1-5; size: .; DNA: TGTGCCAGCAGACCTTACAGGGAGTCCCAGCCCCAGCATTTT; CDR3: CASRPYRESQPQHF
V: TRBV5-1; D: .; J: TRBJ2-1; size: .; DNA: TGCGCCAGCAGCCAGGGGAGCCACAATGAGCAGTTCTTC; CDR3: CASSQGSHNEQFF
V: TRBV6-5; D: .; J: TRBJ1-1; size: .; DNA: TGTGCCAGCAGTACGAACAGGGTTGAAGCTTTCTTT; CDR3: CASSTNRVEAFF
V: TRBV7-6; D: .; J: TRBJ2-7; size: .; DNA: TGTGCCAGCAGTGCTGGGCAGGGAGGTTTTATCTACGAGCAGTACTTC; CDR3: CASSAGQGGFIYEQYF
V: TRBV13; D: TRBD1; J: TRBJ1-5; size: .; DNA: TGTGCCAGCAGCTTAGTTAGGTTCGGACAGGGGGTGTACGGCAATCAGCCCCAGCATTTT; CDR3: CASSLVRFGQGVYGNQPQHF